The clone carrying this TCR beta chain was detected many times. The antigen remains undetermined. This entry belongs to a study of beta chain features in type 1 diabetes. The length of the CDR3 is 17 residues. Germline CDR1 reads SGHVS; CDR2 reads FQNEAQ. Trimming left V 5 bases short and J 6 bases short, with 26 bases between. General study points: Type 1 diabetes patients had fewer VDJ junction insertions and more deletions.

Expressed TCRB transcripts got sequenced, as all isolated RNA was reverse transcribed. Using immunoSEQ multiplex PCR, the repertoire was profiled, and TCRdb retains in-frame clones only, with some absent. The sample has under 150,000 clones; less than 9% are singletons. The receptor was derived from a woman aged 25-40 years in good health. Sequencing input: central memory CD4+ T cells from blood. The chain is built from TRBV7-8 and TRBJ2-7; weak D call: TRBD2 (6 bases). This CDR3 is CASSPRTPLTDGGEQYF. CDR3 coding DNA: TGTGCCAGCAGCCCACGGACCCCCCTGACGGACGGGGGCGAGCAGTACTTC.